Listed below are T cell receptor beta chains from one sample, sequenced in a study of cytomegalovirus exposure and HLA in healthy donors. TCRdb's table, derived via immunoSEQ multiplex PCR, lists solely in-frame clones and lacks some. The ten top clones account for roughly 2%, within a sample of 150,000 to 200,000 clones. The specimen sequenced was PBMCs. The receptor set was obtained from a man aged 30 to 45 in good health and CMV-seronegative. The CDR3 runs from the conserved cysteine through the conserved F or W. The D gene is left open where the match is weak.

len	d_gene	v_gene	j_gene	CDR3nt	CDR3aa
15	.	TRBV9	TRBJ1-5	TGTGCCAGCAGCGTAGGGGCAGAGGGGGATCAGCCCCAGCATTTT	CASSVGAEGDQPQHF
20	.	TRBV30	TRBJ1-5	TGTGCCTGGAGTGTAGGAACAAGTTTCACCCGACTTTCACACAATCAGCCCCAGCATTTT	CAWSVGTSFTRLSHNQPQHF
14	TRBD2	TRBV5-7	TRBJ2-4	TGTGCCAGCTACCTCGGGAGGCTGGGCAACATTCAGTACTTC	CASYLGRLGNIQYF
14	TRBD1	TRBV5-1	TRBJ2-1	TGCGCCAGCAGCTTTACCGGGACAGGGGCTGAGCAGTTCTTC	CASSFTGTGAEQFF
18	.	TRBV5-1	TRBJ2-3	TGCGCCAGCAGCTTGTGGGGGCTATGGCCAGCAGGCACAGATACGCAGTATTTT	CASSLWGLWPAGTDTQYF
15	.	TRBV7-3	TRBJ2-7	TGTGCCAGCAGCTTAGACGGGACATCAACCTACGAGCAGTACTTC	CASSLDGTSTYEQYF
14	.	TRBV30	TRBJ2-7	TGTGCCTGGACAGGAGGGCGGAGACCCTACGAGCAGTACTTC	CAWTGGRRPYEQYF
14	.	TRBV27	TRBJ2-7	TGTGCCAGCACCTCCGGGGGACGTCTTTACGAGCAGTACTTC	CASTSGGRLYEQYF
16	TRBD2	TRBV7-2	TRBJ2-7	TGTGCCAGCAGCCCCGGGGGGACGGGAGGGCCGAGGGAGCAGTACTTC	CASSPGGTGGPREQYF
13	.	TRBV6-5	TRBJ1-5	TGTGCCAGCAGTGAAAACATTAATCAGCCCCAGCATTTT	CASSENINQPQHF
18	.	TRBV18	TRBJ2-5	TGTGCCAGCTCACCTCTGCAAGGACGGGGAAGAGGGCAAGAGACCCAGTACTTC	CASSPLQGRGRGQETQYF
15	.	TRBV10-3	TRBJ1-6	TGTGCCATCAGTGACGAGGGCAGGGGTAATTCACCCCTCCACTTT	CAISDEGRGNSPLHF
16	TRBD2	TRBV7-2	TRBJ2-1	TGTGCCAGCAGCTTAGTAGCGGGAAACACCTACAATGAGCAGTTCTTC	CASSLVAGNTYNEQFF
16	.	TRBV19	TRBJ2-7	TGTGCCAGTAGTATAGCCACAGGGACCCCTTCCTACGAGCAGTACTTC	CASSIATGTPSYEQYF
14	.	TRBV11-2	TRBJ2-7	TGTGCCAGCAGACCCAGGGGAGCCTTCTACGAGCAGTACTTC	CASRPRGAFYEQYF
14	.	TRBV6-8	TRBJ2-2	TGTGCCAGCAGTTACTCGGAGGGGACCGGGGAGCTGTTTTTT	CASSYSEGTGELFF
12	.	TRBV10-3	TRBJ2-3	TGTGCCATCAGTGAGTCTAAAGATACGCAGTATTTT	CAISESKDTQYF
15	TRBD2	TRBV14	TRBJ2-5	TGTGCCAGCAGCCAGCCGGGACTATTCAGGGAGACCCAGTACTTC	CASSQPGLFRETQYF
15	.	TRBV5-4	TRBJ2-7	TGTGCCAGCAGCTTAGAGTTAGGACAGTTCTACGAGCAGTACTTC	CASSLELGQFYEQYF
15	.	TRBV5-4	TRBJ2-7	TGTGCCAGCAGCCGTCATCAGGGGCTTCCCTACGAGCAGTACTTC	CASSRHQGLPYEQYF
14	.	TRBV19	TRBJ1-2	TGTGCCAGTAGTATTGGCAGGGCCAACTATGGCTACACCTTC	CASSIGRANYGYTF
17	TRBD1	TRBV7-2	TRBJ1-1	TGTGCCAGCAGCTTACTAAGACAGGGGTTTTCGAACACTGAAGCTTTCTTT	CASSLLRQGFSNTEAFF
15	.	TRBV10-3	TRBJ1-5	TGTGCCATCAGTCCCGGGGGAGGGGTGGGTCAGCCCCAGCATTTT	CAISPGGGVGQPQHF
16	TRBD1	TRBV7-9	TRBJ2-5	TGTGCCAGCAGCTTAGCTTTCCTCGGACAGGGGGAAACCCAGTACTTC	CASSLAFLGQGETQYF
16	TRBD1	TRBV7-8	TRBJ1-4	TGTGCCAGCAGCTTCGGGGGGGGACAGGGCATTGAAAAACTGTTTTTT	CASSFGGGQGIEKLFF
15	.	TRBV6-5	TRBJ1-2	TGTGCCAGCAGTTACTCGATCGGTCCTGGGGGCGGCTACACCTTC	CASSYSIGPGGGYTF
15	.	TRBV6-5	TRBJ1-3	TGTGCCAGCAGCCCCAGGGTTTACTCTGGAAACACCATATATTTT	CASSPRVYSGNTIYF
13	.	TRBV6-1	TRBJ2-7	TGTGCCAACCGGGACAATGGGCAGTACGAGCAGTACTTC	CANRDNGQYEQYF